These T cell receptor beta chains were read from a single sample in a study of blood T cells in healthy people across ages. TCRdb re-derived calls from the 5' RACE reads in MiXCR, one entry per CDR3 protein. The sample carries under 1,000,000 distinct CDR3 sequences, about 36% recorded once. Sequencing input: blood. Receptor source: a man aged 18 to 30 in good health. The CDR3 runs from the conserved cysteine through the conserved F or W. The D gene is left open where the match is weak. The size field is filled for only some rows; it gives once, few, many or a size class.

>TRBV7-2|TRBJ1-2|many|NA
CASSLALTGDGYTF
TGTGCCAGCAGCTTAGCGTTGACGGGTGATGGCTACACCTTC
>TRBV4-2|TRBJ2-1|many|NA
CASSPTPSADNEQFF
TGTGCCAGCAGCCCTACCCCGTCGGCAGACAATGAGCAGTTCTTC
>TRBV29-1|TRBJ2-4|few|TRBD1
CSGGQGAKNIQYF
TGCAGCGGAGGACAGGGGGCAAAAAACATTCAGTACTTC
>TRBV27|TRBJ2-7|many|NA
CASSPEQESYEQYF
TGTGCCAGCAGTCCTGAACAGGAGTCCTACGAGCAGTACTTC
>TRBV4-2|TRBJ2-7|NA|NA
CASSQGGQAYEQYF
TGTGCCAGCAGCCAGGGGGGCCAGGCCTACGAGCAGTACTTC
>TRBV20-1|TRBJ1-2|few|NA
CSARVESWDGYTF
TGCAGTGCTAGAGTAGAGTCCTGGGACGGCTACACCTTC
>TRBV20-1|TRBJ2-1|NA|TRBD2
CSTGTSGGASYNEQFF
TGCAGTACCGGGACTAGCGGGGGGGCGAGCTACAATGAGCAGTTCTTC
>TRBV20-1|TRBJ2-1|NA|NA
CSARDNNGWNEQFF
TGCAGCGCTAGAGATAACAACGGGTGGAACGAGCAGTTCTTC
>TRBV7-2|TRBJ2-3|NA|NA
CASSLASLDTQYF
TGTGCCAGCAGCTTGGCTAGCCTGGATACGCAGTATTTT
>TRBV7-2|TRBJ2-7|few|NA
CASSFNRVARYEQYF
TGTGCCAGCAGCTTTAACCGGGTTGCAAGGTACGAGCAGTACTTC
>TRBV11-2|TRBJ2-1|few|NA
CTSSPLDSTYNEQFF
TGTACCAGCAGCCCCTTAGACAGCACCTACAATGAGCAGTTCTTC
>TRBV4-3|TRBJ1-1|NA|TRBD1
CASSQIRTGKAHTEAFF
TGCGCCAGCAGCCAAATACGGACAGGGAAGGCCCACACTGAAGCTTTCTTT
>TRBV14|TRBJ2-1|few|TRBD1
CASSQLGQGFPYNEQFF
TGTGCCAGCAGCCAACTTGGACAGGGGTTTCCCTACAATGAGCAGTTCTTC
>TRBV7-2|TRBJ1-3|NA|NA
CASSPRAGTVSNTIYF
TGTGCCAGCAGCCCGAGGGCAGGAACCGTTTCTAACACCATATATTTT
>TRBV7-9|TRBJ2-7|few|NA
CASSIGREQYF
TGTGCCAGCAGCATCGGCCGGGAGCAGTACTTC
>TRBV20-1|TRBJ1-1|few|NA
CSARVGGRLNTEAFF
TGCAGTGCTAGAGTCGGCGGTCGCTTGAACACTGAAGCTTTCTTT
>TRBV20-1|TRBJ2-3|NA|NA
CSARRGDPRDTQYF
TGCAGTGCTAGACGAGGGGACCCGCGAGATACGCAGTATTTT
>TRBV9|TRBJ1-1|NA|TRBD1
CASGTGGNTEAFF
TGTGCCAGCGGGACAGGGGGAAACACTGAAGCTTTCTTT
>TRBV20-1|TRBJ1-1|few|NA
CSARGWGKTAEAFF
TGCAGTGCTAGAGGGTGGGGGAAGACCGCTGAAGCTTTCTTT
>TRBV5-1|TRBJ1-2|NA|NA
CASSLPFRTVRDFYGCTF
TGCGCCAGCAGCTTACCATTTAGGACAGTACGCGACTTCTATGGCTGCACCTTC
>TRBV18|TRBJ1-2|NA|TRBD1
CASSLDRANSNYGYTF
TGTGCCAGCTCACTGGACAGGGCCAATTCGAACTATGGCTACACCTTC
>TRBV20-1|TRBJ2-7|many|NA
CSARRVPYEQYF
TGCAGTGCTAGAAGGGTCCCCTACGAGCAGTACTTC
>TRBV7-2|TRBJ2-1|once|TRBD2
CASSSGLAGGLFHNEQFF
TGTGCCAGCAGCTCTGGACTAGCGGGGGGGCTTTTCCACAATGAGCAGTTCTTC
>TRBV5-1|TRBJ1-2|NA|TRBD1
CASSLSGGQGARGYTF
TGCGCCAGCAGCTTGTCAGGTGGACAGGGGGCGCGAGGCTACACCTTC
>TRBV7-9|TRBJ1-2|many|TRBD1
CASSLSGTAVRGYTF
TGTGCCAGCAGCTTATCCGGGACAGCGGTTCGTGGCTACACCTTC
>TRBV7-9|TRBJ2-1|many|NA
CASSQHDIDEQFF
TGTGCCAGCAGCCAGCACGACATTGATGAGCAGTTCTTC
>TRBV20-1|TRBJ2-7|NA|NA
CSARGTGARNEQYF
TGCAGTGCTAGAGGAACGGGGGCGAGGAACGAGCAGTACTTC
>TRBV10-3|TRBJ2-3|NA|NA
CAISDTGSTDTQYF
TGTGCCATCAGTGACACGGGAAGCACAGATACGCAGTATTTT
>TRBV29-1|TRBJ2-3|few|NA
CSVETTGPDTQYF
TGCAGCGTTGAGACTACAGGGCCAGATACGCAGTATTTT
>TRBV12-3/TRBV12-4|TRBJ2-7|NA|NA
CASSLRSGPPEQYF
TGTGCCAGCAGTTTAAGATCCGGACCCCCCGAGCAGTACTTC
>TRBV7-2|TRBJ1-4|NA|NA
CANSLAEDEKLFF
TGTGCCAACAGCTTAGCTGAAGACGAAAAACTGTTTTTT
>TRBV6-5|TRBJ2-5|few|NA
CASSYNQAETQYF
TGTGCCAGCAGTTACAATCAGGCAGAGACCCAGTACTTC
>TRBV5-1|TRBJ2-4|many|NA
CASSQGGDIQYF
TGCGCCAGCAGCCAAGGTGGGGACATTCAGTACTTC
>TRBV20-1|TRBJ2-5|many|NA
CSARARAEDQETQYF
TGCAGTGCTAGGGCCCGGGCCGAGGACCAAGAGACCCAGTACTTC
>TRBV20-1|TRBJ2-1|few|TRBD2
CSARDSGLAGTTEQFF
TGCAGTGCTAGAGATTCGGGACTAGCGGGAACCACCGAGCAGTTCTTC
>TRBV20-1|TRBJ1-2|many|NA
CSAGSSNGYTF
TGCAGTGCTGGATCCTCGAATGGCTACACCTTC
>TRBV2|TRBJ2-1|NA|NA
CAPGEPASSNEQFF
TGTGCCCCGGGGGAGCCCGCTTCATCCAATGAGCAGTTCTTC
>TRBV3-1|TRBJ1-5|NA|NA
CASSQVPDQPQHF
TGTGCCAGCAGCCAAGTTCCCGACCAGCCCCAGCATTTT
>TRBV5-1|TRBJ2-5|NA|NA
CASSSARTVKETQYF
TGCGCCAGCAGCTCCGCGAGGACGGTGAAAGAGACCCAGTACTTC
>TRBV4-1|TRBJ2-2|NA|NA
CASSHPGSRPTGELFF
TGCGCCAGCAGCCATCCGGGATCGCGACCCACCGGGGAGCTGTTTTTT